This T cell receptor (beta chain) was found in a study of T cell repertoires in cytomegalovirus infection. Study-level information: An indication of both CMV infection and matching HLA type came from public TCR beta signatures.

A note on this clonotype: Its antigen is still unknown.

In TCRdb, the reads were re-called with MiXCR into one record per CDR3 protein. The data show approximately 470,000 distinct CDR3 sequences, about 44% seen once. This CDR3 is 12 amino acids long. The V and J ends lost 5 bases and 6 bases respectively, with 11 bases between them. The germline V gene encodes CDR1 SGHAT and CDR2 FQNNGV. Broader study findings: Predominance within the ex vivo response was attributable to HLA-C-restricted CMV-specific TCR beta clonotypes. Accumulated public TCR beta family frequency recognized individuals carrying CMV together with the relevant HLA.

The gene calls are TRBV11-2 and TRBJ2-7, with no clear D. This specimen was cultured PBMCs, taken from culture after CMV antigen stimulation. The receptor was derived from a human donor in good health (CMV status not recorded). Some clones in this sample may be carry-over from other donors' samples. Written as DNA, the CDR3 is TGTGCCAGCAGCCTGTTGGGTACCGAGCAGTACTTC. Protein sequence: CASSLLGTEQYF.